Reported below is one T cell receptor (beta chain). The sample originates from a study of cytomegalovirus exposure and HLA in healthy donors. Germline V gene sequence: CDR1 GTSNPN, CDR2 SVGIG (reference sequence). Trimming took off 7 bases at V and 5 bases at J, with 21 bases between the two ends. The CDR3 contains 14 residues. PCR involved 60 Vbeta and 13 Jbeta primers. Here immunoSEQ multiplex PCR was the method, and the copy in TCRdb shows in-frame clones only, minus some. The sample has 150,000 to 200,000 clones, roughly 80% seen once. The TCR originated in a woman between 18 and 29 years old in good health and CMV-seronegative. The chain is built from TRBV30 and TRBJ2-7; D remains ambiguous. Source material: PBMCs. CDR3: CASTPTFGFHEQYF. CDR3 DNA sequence: TGTGCCTCCACGCCGACGTTCGGGTTTCACGAGCAGTACTTC. Based on the CDR3 plus reference TRBV30 and TRBJ2-7, the full variable domain is SQTIHQWPATLVQPVGSPLSLECTVEGTSNPNLYWYRQAAGRGLQLLFYSVGIGQISSEVPQNLSASRPQDRQFILSSKKLLLSDSGFYLCASTPTFGFHEQYFGPGTRLTVT.